The source of this T cell receptor beta chain is a study of cytomegalovirus exposure and HLA in healthy donors. The CDR3 sequence is 14 residues long. Per the germline V gene, CDR1 is SQVTM and CDR2 is ANQGSEA. Trimming left V 4 bases short and J 4 bases short, with 16 bases between. Researchers ran the PCR with 60 Vbeta and 13 Jbeta primers. Repertoires were generated with immunoSEQ multiplex PCR, while TCRdb's copy carries only in-frame clones and drops some. The sample has around 180,000 clones; about 87% are singletons. The specimen was PBMCs. V usage is TRBV29-1 and J usage is TRBJ2-5, with D possibly being TRBD1 (5 bases). This receptor was obtained from a woman between 18 and 29 years old in good health and CMV-seronegative. CDR3 region: CSVGHRLAPETQYF. The CDR3 nucleotides read TGCAGCGTTGGTCACAGGCTGGCCCCAGAGACCCAGTACTTC.